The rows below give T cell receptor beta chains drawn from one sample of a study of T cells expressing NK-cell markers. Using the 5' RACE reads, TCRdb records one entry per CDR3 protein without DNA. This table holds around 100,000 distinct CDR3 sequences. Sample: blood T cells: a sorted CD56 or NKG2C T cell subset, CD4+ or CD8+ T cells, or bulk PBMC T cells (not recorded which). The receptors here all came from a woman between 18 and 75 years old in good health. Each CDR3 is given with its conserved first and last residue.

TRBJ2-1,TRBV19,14,CASNDLSSYNEQFF
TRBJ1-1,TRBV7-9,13,CASSGDPNTEAFF
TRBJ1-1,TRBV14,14,CASSQVPGRPKAFF
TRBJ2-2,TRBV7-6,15,CASSLGSGYTGELFF
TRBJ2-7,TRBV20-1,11,CSARQGAEQYF
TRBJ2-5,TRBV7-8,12,CASKREDETQYF
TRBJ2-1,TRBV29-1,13,CSVEGGAYNEQFF
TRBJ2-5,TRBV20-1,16,CSASSSTSGYQETQYF
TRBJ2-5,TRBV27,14,CASSEGWSGETQYF
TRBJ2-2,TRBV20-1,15,CSARTTGRETGELFF
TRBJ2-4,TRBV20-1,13,CSQLEAAKNIQYF